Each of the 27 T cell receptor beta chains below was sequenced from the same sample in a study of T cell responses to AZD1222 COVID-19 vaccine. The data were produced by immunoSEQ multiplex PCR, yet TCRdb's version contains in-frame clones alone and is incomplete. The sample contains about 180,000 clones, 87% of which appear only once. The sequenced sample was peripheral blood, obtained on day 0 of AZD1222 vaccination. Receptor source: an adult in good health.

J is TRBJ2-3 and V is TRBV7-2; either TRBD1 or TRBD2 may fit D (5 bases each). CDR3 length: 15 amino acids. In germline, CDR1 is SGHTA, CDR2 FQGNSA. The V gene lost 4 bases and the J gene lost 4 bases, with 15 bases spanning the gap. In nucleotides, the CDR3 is TGTGCCAGCAGCTCTGCAGGGAGCTACCCAGATACGCAGTATTTT. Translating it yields CASSSAGSYPDTQYF. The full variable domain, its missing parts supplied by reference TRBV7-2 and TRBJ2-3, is GAGVSQSPSNKVTEKGKDVELRCDPISGHTALYWYRQSLGQGLEFLIYFQGNSAPDKSGLPSDRFSAERTGGSVSTLTIQRTQQEDSAVYLCASSSAGSYPDTQYFGPGTRLTVL.

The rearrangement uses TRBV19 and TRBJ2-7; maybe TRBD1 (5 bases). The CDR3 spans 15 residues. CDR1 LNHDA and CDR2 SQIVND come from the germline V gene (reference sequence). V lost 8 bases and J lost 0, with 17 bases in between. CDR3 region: CASSGGAGSSYEQYF. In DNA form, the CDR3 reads TGTGCCAGTTCAGGTGGGGCCGGAAGCTCCTACGAGCAGTACTTC.

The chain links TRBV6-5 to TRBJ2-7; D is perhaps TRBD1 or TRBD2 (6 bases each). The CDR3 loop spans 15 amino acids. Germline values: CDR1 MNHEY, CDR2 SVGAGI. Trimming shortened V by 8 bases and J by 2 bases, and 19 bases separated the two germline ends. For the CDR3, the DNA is TGTGCCAGCCTTCCCGGACGGGGGCCGCCCTACGAGCAGTACTTC. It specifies CASLPGRGPPYEQYF.

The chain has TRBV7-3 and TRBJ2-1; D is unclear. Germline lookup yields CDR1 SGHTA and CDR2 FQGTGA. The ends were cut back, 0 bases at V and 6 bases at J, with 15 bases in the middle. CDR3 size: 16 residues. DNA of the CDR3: TGTGCCAGCAGCTTAACGGGCCAGACCACGGGCAATGAGCAGTTCTTC. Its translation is CASSLTGQTTGNEQFF.

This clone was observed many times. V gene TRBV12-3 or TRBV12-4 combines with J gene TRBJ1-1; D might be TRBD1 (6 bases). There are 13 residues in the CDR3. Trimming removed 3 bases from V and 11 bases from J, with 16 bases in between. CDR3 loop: CASSFGGGAGAFF. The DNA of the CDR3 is TGTGCCAGCAGTTTTGGAGGGGGAGCTGGGGCTTTCTTT.

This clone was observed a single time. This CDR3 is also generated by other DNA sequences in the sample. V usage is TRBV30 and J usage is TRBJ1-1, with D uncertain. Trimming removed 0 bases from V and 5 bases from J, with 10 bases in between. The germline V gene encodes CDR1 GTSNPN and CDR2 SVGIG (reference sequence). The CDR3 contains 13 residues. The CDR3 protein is CAWSVLGGTEAFF. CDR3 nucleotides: TGTGCCTGGAGTGTACTTGGAGGTACTGAAGCTTTCTTT.

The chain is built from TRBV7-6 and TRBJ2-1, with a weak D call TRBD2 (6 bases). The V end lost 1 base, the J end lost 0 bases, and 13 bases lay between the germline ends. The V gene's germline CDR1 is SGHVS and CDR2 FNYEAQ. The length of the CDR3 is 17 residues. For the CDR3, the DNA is TGTGCCAGCAGCTTAGTGAGCGGGCCCAGCTCCTACAATGAGCAGTTCTTC. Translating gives CASSLVSGPSSYNEQFF.

In nucleotides, the CDR3 is TGTGCCAGCACCATAGCCAGAAGGGACACTGAAGCTTTCTTT. Translating gives CASTIARRDTEAFF. V and J are TRBV6-5 and TRBJ1-1; no clear D gene. CDR1 MNHEY and CDR2 SVGAGI come from the germline V gene. The V and J ends lost 7 bases and 3 bases respectively, with 15 bases between them. The CDR3 consists of 14 residues.

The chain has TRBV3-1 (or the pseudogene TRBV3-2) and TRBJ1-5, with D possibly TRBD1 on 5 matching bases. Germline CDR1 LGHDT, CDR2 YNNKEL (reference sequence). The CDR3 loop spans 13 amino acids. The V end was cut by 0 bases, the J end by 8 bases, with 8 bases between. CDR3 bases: TGTGCCAGCAGCCAAGATCAGGGCAAGCCCCAGCATTTT. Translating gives CASSQDQGKPQHF.

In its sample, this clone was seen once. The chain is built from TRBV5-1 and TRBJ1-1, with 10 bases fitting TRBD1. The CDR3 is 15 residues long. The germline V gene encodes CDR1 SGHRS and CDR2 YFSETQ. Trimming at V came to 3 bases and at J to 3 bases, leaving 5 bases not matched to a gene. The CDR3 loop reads CASSWTGQGHTEAFF. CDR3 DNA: TGCGCCAGCAGCTGGACGGGACAGGGGCACACTGAAGCTTTCTTT.

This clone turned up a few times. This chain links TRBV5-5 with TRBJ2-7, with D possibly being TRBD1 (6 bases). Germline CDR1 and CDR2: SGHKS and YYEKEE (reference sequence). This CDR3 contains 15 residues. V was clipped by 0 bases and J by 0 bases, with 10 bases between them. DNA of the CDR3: TGTGCCAGCAGCTTGGAGGGGACATTCTCCTACGAGCAGTACTTC. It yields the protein CASSLEGTFSYEQYF.

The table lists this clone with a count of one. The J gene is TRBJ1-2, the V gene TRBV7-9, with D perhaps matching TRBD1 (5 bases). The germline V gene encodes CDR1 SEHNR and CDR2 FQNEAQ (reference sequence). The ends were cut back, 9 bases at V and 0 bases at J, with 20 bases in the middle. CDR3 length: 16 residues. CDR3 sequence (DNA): TGTGCCAGTACCCCTGAGGGGACCCCGACTAACTATGGCTACACCTTC. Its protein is CASTPEGTPTNYGYTF.

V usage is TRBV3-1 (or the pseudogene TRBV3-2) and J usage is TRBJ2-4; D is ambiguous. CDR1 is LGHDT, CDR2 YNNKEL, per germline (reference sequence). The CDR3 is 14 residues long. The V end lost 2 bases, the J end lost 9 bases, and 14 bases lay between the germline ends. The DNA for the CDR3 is TGTGCCAGCAGCCAAAGGTCGCAGGCGAGCATTCAGTACTTC. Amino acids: CASSQRSQASIQYF.

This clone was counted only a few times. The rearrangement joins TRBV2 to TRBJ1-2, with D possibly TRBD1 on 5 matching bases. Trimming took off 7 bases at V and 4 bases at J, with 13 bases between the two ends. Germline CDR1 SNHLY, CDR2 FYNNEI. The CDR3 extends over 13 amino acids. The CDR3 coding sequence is TGTGCCAGCACCCAGTCGACAGTCTATGGCTACACCTTC. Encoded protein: CASTQSTVYGYTF.

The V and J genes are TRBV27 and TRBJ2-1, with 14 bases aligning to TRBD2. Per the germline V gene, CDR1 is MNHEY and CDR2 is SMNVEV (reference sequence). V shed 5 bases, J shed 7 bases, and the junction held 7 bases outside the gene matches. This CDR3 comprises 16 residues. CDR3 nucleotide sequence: TGTGCCAGCAGTCGAACCGGGACTAGCGGGAGTAATGAGCAGTTCTTC. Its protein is CASSRTGTSGSNEQFF.

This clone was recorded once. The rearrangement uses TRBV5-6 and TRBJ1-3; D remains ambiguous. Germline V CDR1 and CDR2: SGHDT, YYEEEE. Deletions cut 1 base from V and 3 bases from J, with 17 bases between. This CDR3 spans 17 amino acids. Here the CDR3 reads CASSLLGGNSGGNTIYF. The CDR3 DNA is TGTGCCAGCAGCTTGTTAGGTGGGAACAGCGGTGGAAACACCATATATTTT.

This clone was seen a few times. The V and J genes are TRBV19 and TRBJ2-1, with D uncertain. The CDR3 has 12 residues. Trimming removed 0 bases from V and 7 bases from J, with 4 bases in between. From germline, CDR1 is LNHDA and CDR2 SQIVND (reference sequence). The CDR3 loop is CASSIDLNEQFF. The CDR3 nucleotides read TGTGCCAGTAGTATAGACCTTAATGAGCAGTTCTTC.

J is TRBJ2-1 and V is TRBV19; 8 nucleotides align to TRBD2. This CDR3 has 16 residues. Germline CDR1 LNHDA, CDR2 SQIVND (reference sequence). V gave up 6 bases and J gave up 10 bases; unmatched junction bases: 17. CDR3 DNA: TGTGCCAGTAGCCGGGTTTCTAGCGGGTCCGGCGAAGAGCAGTTCTTC. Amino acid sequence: CASSRVSSGSGEEQFF.

The CDR3 region is CAWGEPSSYNSPLHF. Written as DNA, the CDR3 is TGTGCCTGGGGAGAACCAAGCTCCTATAATTCACCCCTCCACTTT. The V call is TRBV30, the J call TRBJ1-6; D is undetermined. V gave up 5 bases and J gave up 0 bases, with 11 bases separating them. Germline V lookup: CDR1 GTSNPN, CDR2 SVGIG (reference sequence). The CDR3 is 15 amino acids.

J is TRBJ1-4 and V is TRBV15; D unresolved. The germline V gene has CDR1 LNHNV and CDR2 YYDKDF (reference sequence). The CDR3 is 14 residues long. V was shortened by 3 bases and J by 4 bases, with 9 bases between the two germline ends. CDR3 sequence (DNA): TGTGCCACCAGCAGTCGGGGTCTTAATGAAAAACTGTTTTTT. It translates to CATSSRGLNEKLFF.

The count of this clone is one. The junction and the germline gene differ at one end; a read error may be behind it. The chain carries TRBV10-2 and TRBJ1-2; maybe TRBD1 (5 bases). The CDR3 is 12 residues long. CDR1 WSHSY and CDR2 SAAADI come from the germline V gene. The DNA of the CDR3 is TGCGCCAGCAGTGACAGGGTCAGCGTCAAGGGCTTC. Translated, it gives CASSDRVSVKGF.

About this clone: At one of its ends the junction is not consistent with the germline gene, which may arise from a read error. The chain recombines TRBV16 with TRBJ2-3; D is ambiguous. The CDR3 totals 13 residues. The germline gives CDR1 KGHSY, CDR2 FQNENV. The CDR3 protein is CASSQMTTDTQCF. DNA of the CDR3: TGTGCCAGCAGCCAAATGACCACAGATACGCAGTGTTTT.

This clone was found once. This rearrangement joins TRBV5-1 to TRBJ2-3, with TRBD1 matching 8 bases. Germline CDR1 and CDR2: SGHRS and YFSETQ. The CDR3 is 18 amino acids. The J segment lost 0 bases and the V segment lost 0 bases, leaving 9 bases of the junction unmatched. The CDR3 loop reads CASSLVLGWTGSTDTQYF. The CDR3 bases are TGCGCCAGCAGCTTGGTCCTAGGTTGGACAGGGAGCACAGATACGCAGTATTTT. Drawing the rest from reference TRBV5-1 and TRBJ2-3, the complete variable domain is KAGVTQTPRYLIKTRGQQVTLSCSPISGHRSVSWYQQTPGQGLQFLFEYFSETQRNKGNFPGRFSGRQFSNSRSEMNVSTLELGDSALYLCASSLVLGWTGSTDTQYFGPGTRLTVL.

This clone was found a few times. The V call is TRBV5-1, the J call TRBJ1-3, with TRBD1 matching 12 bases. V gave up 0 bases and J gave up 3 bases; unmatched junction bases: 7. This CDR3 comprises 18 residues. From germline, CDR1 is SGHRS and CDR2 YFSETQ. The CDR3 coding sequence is TGCGCCAGCAGCTTGGGGGACAGGGGGCTGTTTGGTGGAAACACCATATATTTT. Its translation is CASSLGDRGLFGGNTIYF.

In DNA form, the CDR3 reads TGTGCCAGCAGTGAATCGGGGGATCGGTACAATGAGCAGTTCTTC. Protein sequence: CASSESGDRYNEQFF. The J gene is TRBJ2-1, the V gene TRBV6-1, with a possible D match to TRBD2 (6 bases). CDR1 and CDR2 from the germline V gene are MNHNS and SASEGT. V lost 2 bases to trimming and J lost 4 bases, with 12 bases between them. This CDR3 region has 15 residues.

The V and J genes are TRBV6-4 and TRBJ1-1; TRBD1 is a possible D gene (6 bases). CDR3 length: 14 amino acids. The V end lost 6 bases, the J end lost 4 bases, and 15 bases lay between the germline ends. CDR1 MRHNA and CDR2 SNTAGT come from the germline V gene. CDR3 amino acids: CASRDSSWGTEAFF. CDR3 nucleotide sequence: TGTGCCAGCAGGGACAGCTCCTGGGGCACTGAAGCTTTCTTT.

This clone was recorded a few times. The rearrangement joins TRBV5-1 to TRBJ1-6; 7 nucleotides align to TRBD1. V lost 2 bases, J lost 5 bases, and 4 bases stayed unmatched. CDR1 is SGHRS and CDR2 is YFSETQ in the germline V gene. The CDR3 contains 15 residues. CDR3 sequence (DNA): TGCGCCAGCAGCTTTTCGACAGGGAATAATTCACCCCTCCACTTT. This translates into CASSFSTGNNSPLHF.